The 32 T cell receptor beta chains below were found in one sample sequenced in a study of blood T cells in healthy people across ages. The use of a sample-barcoded 5' primer and a J-beta primer mix characterized a second PCR of roughly 7 to 12 cycles. TCRdb redid the calling of the 5' RACE reads with MiXCR, one entry per CDR3 protein. The table shows approximately 780,000 distinct CDR3 sequences, with around 24% occurring only once. The same sample was also used in a study of T cells of mothers and their children.

Sequencing used blood. The source of these receptors is a boy aged 5-17 years in good health.

This sequence joins TRBV2 and TRBJ1-1, with 9 bases identical to TRBD1. This CDR3 is 14 amino acids long. Unmatched junction bases numbered 8, after V lost 6 bases and J lost 6 bases. Germline V gene sequence: CDR1 SNHLY, CDR2 FYNNEI. CDR3 amino acids: CASSKQGALPEAFF. CDR3 bases: TGTGCCAGCAGCAAACAGGGGGCGCTCCCTGAAGCTTTCTTT.

This clonotype was found a few times. The chain combines TRBV3-1 with TRBJ2-1; D is ambiguous. The V end lost 4 bases, the J end lost 5 bases, and 9 bases lay between the germline ends. CDR1 and CDR2 from the germline V gene are LGHDT and YNNKEL (reference sequence). CDR3 length: 13 residues. CDR3 nucleotide sequence: TGTGCCAGCAGCCCAGCCTCTCACAATGAGCAGTTCTTC. Translating it yields CASSPASHNEQFF.

This clonotype was seen more than once but under ten times. This rearrangement joins TRBV2 to TRBJ2-3; perhaps TRBD2 as D (6 bases). CDR1 and CDR2 from the germline V gene are SNHLY and FYNNEI. With 2 bases removed from V and 2 bases from J, the gap between germline ends came to 11 bases. This CDR3 is 15 amino acids long. This chain's CDR3 is CASSELAAHTDTQYF. The DNA for the CDR3 is TGTGCCAGCAGTGAATTAGCGGCCCACACAGATACGCAGTATTTT.

This clonotype was detected many times. The gene calls are TRBV5-5 and TRBJ2-7, with 12 bases that match TRBD1. The CDR3 covers 13 residues. J was trimmed by 6 bases and V by 4 bases; bases with no gene match: 2. The germline V gene has CDR1 SGHKS and CDR2 YYEKEE (reference sequence). Here the CDR3 reads CASSRDRGREQYF. CDR3 DNA: TGTGCCAGCAGCCGGGACAGGGGGCGCGAGCAGTACTTC.

This clonotype showed up just a few times. The chain combines TRBV4-2 with TRBJ2-5; D is undetermined. The CDR3 runs to 15 residues. V lost 2 bases to trimming and J lost 1 base, with 11 bases between them. The germline gives CDR1 LGHNA, CDR2 YNFKEQ. The CDR3 sequence: CASSQRIGLQETQYF. The CDR3 DNA is TGTGCCAGCAGCCAAAGAATAGGGCTCCAAGAGACCCAGTACTTC.

This clonotype has only a few counts. The rearrangement joins TRBV4-2 to TRBJ2-1, with 9 bases aligning to TRBD2. The CDR3 has 16 amino acids. V was pared by 0 bases and J by 12 bases, with 12 bases of the junction left unmatched. The germline gives CDR1 LGHNA, CDR2 YNFKEQ. The CDR3 loop reads CASSQDRAGGAGMQFF. The CDR3 DNA reads as TGTGCCAGCAGCCAAGATCGCGCGGGGGGGGCGGGTATGCAGTTCTTC.

The chain links TRBV11-3 to TRBJ2-1; D remains ambiguous. Deletions cut 0 bases from V and 5 bases from J, with 8 bases between. This CDR3 spans 14 amino acids. CDR1 is SGHNT and CDR2 is YENEEA in the germline V gene. The CDR3 coding sequence is TGTGCCAGCAGCTTAGAGGGTCGGGACAATGAGCAGTTCTTC. Encoded protein: CASSLEGRDNEQFF.

This clonotype was counted a few times. This rearrangement joins TRBV7-3 to TRBJ2-5, with a possible D match to TRBD2 (5 bases). CDR3 size: 12 residues. Trimming took 0 bases from V and 9 from J, leaving 8 bases between them. CDR1 and CDR2 (germline): SGHTA, FQGTGA. Written as DNA, the CDR3 is TGTGCCAGCAGCTTAACAGGCGGGCCCCAGTACTTC. Protein product: CASSLTGGPQYF.

CDR3 protein: CSVASGIQETQYF. The CDR3 bases are TGCAGCGTCGCTAGCGGCATCCAAGAGACCCAGTACTTC. This chain uses TRBV29-1 with TRBJ2-5, with 7 positions matching TRBD2. Germline-derived CDR1 and CDR2 are SQVTM and ANQGSEA. The CDR3 spans 13 residues. The junction had 5 bases not matched to a gene; V was cut back by 6 bases and J by 1 base. The whole variable domain, filled in from reference TRBV29-1 and TRBJ2-5, reads SAVISQKPSRDICQRGTSLTIQCQVDSQVTMMFWYRQQPGQSLTLIATANQGSEATYESGFVIDKFPISRPNLTFSTLTVSNMSPEDSSIYLCSVASGIQETQYFGPGTRLLVL.

This clonotype appeared a few times. This chain uses TRBV5-1 with TRBJ2-2; D perhaps matches TRBD1 (6 bases). V was shortened by 4 bases and J by 8 bases, with 15 bases between the two germline ends. Germline loops: CDR1 SGHRS, CDR2 YFSETQ. The CDR3 covers 14 residues. Written as DNA, the CDR3 is TGCGCCAGCAGCGCCGCAGGGGCTACTGGGGAGCTGTTTTTT. Protein product: CASSAAGATGELFF.

CDR3 nucleotide sequence: TGCAGCGTCGGACGGAGTAGCTATGGCTACACCTTC. This translates into CSVGRSSYGYTF. The V and J genes are TRBV29-1 and TRBJ1-2; no reliable D call. Germline CDR1 is SQVTM and CDR2 is ANQGSEA. Trimming shortened V by 6 bases and J by 4 bases, and 12 bases separated the two germline ends. This CDR3 comprises 12 residues.

There are a few counts of this clonotype. The V gene is TRBV9, the J gene TRBJ2-2, with D uncertain. The CDR3 is made up of 13 amino acids. Germline-derived CDR1 and CDR2 are SGDLS and YYNGEE. Trimming shortened V by 2 bases and J by 4 bases, and 6 bases separated the two germline ends. The CDR3 loop is CASSVVFTGELFF. As DNA, the CDR3 is TGTGCCAGCAGCGTGGTCTTCACCGGGGAGCTGTTTTTT.

The V call is TRBV30, the J call TRBJ2-3; either TRBD1 or TRBD2 may supply D (6 bases each). Trimming stripped 1 base from V and 12 bases from J, with 11 bases between. CDR3 length: 11 amino acids. Germline V lookup: CDR1 GTSNPN, CDR2 SVGIG (reference sequence). The CDR3 DNA follows: TGTGCCTGGAGTGATGGGGGGCCTCAGTATTTT. Protein: CAWSDGGPQYF.

The V call is TRBV29-1, the J call TRBJ2-1, with TRBD1 matching 9 bases. The last part of the DNA fits TRBJ2-7 better; the J call may be wrong. Germline CDR1 reads SQVTM; CDR2 reads ANQGSEA. The CDR3 runs to 16 residues. CDR3 in amino acids: CSVEGTGTGLSYEQYF. CDR3 coding DNA: TGCAGCGTTGAAGGGACGGGGACAGGGTTGTCCTACGAGCAGTACTTC.

The sample holds a few counts of this clonotype. V and J are TRBV7-2 and TRBJ2-5, with TRBD2 matching 12 bases. The assigned J gene may be wrong: the sequence end matches TRBJ2-7 better. Germline CDR1 SGHTA, CDR2 FQGNSA. The CDR3 totals 16 residues. As DNA, the CDR3 is TGTGCCAGCAGCGTCGGACTAGCGGGGCTAAGATCCGAGCAGTACTTC. It specifies CASSVGLAGLRSEQYF.

The V call is TRBV6-1, the J call TRBJ2-1; 10 nucleotides line up with TRBD2. Germline lookup yields CDR1 MNHNS and CDR2 SASEGT. With V trimmed by 2 bases and J by 8 bases, 9 bases remained unmatched. The CDR3 runs to 16 residues. The CDR3 here is CASSEPSAGGRDEQFF. The CDR3 nucleotides read TGTGCCAGCAGTGAACCCTCAGCGGGGGGGCGGGATGAGCAGTTCTTC.

The rearrangement uses TRBV16 and TRBJ1-4, with 8 bases matching TRBD1. The V segment lost 4 bases and the J segment 2 bases; nucleotides outside the gene matches: 6. Looked up from germline, CDR1 is KGHSY and CDR2 is FQNENV. This CDR3 comprises 16 residues. The CDR3 bases are TGTGCCAGCAGCCTCGGACAGGGAATGACTAATGAAAAACTGTTTTTT. This sequence encodes CASSLGQGMTNEKLFF.

This clonotype was counted between two and nine times. The chain has TRBV5-1 and TRBJ2-7, with D possibly TRBD2 on 7 matching bases. Germline loops: CDR1 SGHRS, CDR2 YFSETQ. V was clipped by 3 bases and J by 3 bases, with 16 bases between them. The CDR3 has 15 amino acids. The CDR3 region is CASSSRWEGVYEQYF. The CDR3 bases are TGCGCCAGCAGCTCCCGATGGGAGGGGGTCTACGAGCAGTACTTC.

V gene TRBV5-1 combines with J gene TRBJ2-7; possibly TRBD2 for D (6 bases). V was pared by 0 bases and J by 6 bases, with 16 bases between. The CDR3 extends over 15 amino acids. CDR1 and CDR2 (germline): SGHRS, YFSETQ. DNA of the CDR3: TGCGCCAGCAGCTTGGCCGGGGGTAAGGGCCTCGAGCAGTACTTC. This codes for CASSLAGGKGLEQYF.

The V call is TRBV10-3, the J call TRBJ2-1; the D gene could be TRBD1 or TRBD2 (5 bases each). CDR1 ENHRY and CDR2 SYGVKD come from the germline V gene. V was cut by 5 bases and J by 5 bases, with 16 bases left in between. The CDR3 extends over 15 amino acids. Here the CDR3 reads CAISFRGPAHNEQFF. CDR3 DNA sequence: TGTGCCATCAGTTTTAGGGGACCCGCACACAATGAGCAGTTCTTC.

This clonotype was seen more than once but under ten times. The CDR3 spells CASSLRGNDEQFF. The DNA of the CDR3 is TGTGCCAGCAGTTTACGGGGAAACGATGAGCAGTTCTTC. V is TRBV12-3 or TRBV12-4 and J is TRBJ2-1, with a tentative D call TRBD2 (5 bases). CDR3 size: 13 residues. Trimming removed 2 bases at V and 8 bases at J, with 10 bases between.

The genes are TRBV7-9 and TRBJ2-1, with D possibly TRBD1 on 6 matching bases. The CDR3 has 16 amino acids. The V end lost 4 bases, the J end lost 0 bases, and 13 bases lay between the germline ends. Germline V gives CDR1 SEHNR, CDR2 FQNEAQ (reference sequence). Written as DNA, the CDR3 is TGTGCCAGCAGCTCATTGAGGGGGAGCTCCTACAATGAGCAGTTCTTC. Translation gives CASSSLRGSSYNEQFF.

The chain joins TRBV12-5 to TRBJ2-5; TRBD2 is a possible D gene (5 bases). This CDR3 is 15 amino acids long. V was clipped by 5 bases and J by 2 bases, with 15 bases between them. Germline-derived CDR1 and CDR2 are LGHNT and FRNRAP. The CDR3 loop is CASGQLTGIQETQYF. The CDR3 DNA is TGTGCTAGTGGTCAACTAACGGGAATTCAAGAGACCCAGTACTTC.

This clonotype turned up a few times. CDR3 in DNA: TGCGCCAGCAGCCTTAGACAGGGGATGGGGAACACTGAAGCTTTCTTT. This sequence encodes CASSLRQGMGNTEAFF. This chain connects TRBV5-1 to TRBJ1-1, with 8 nucleotides matching TRBD1. Looked up from germline, CDR1 is SGHRS and CDR2 is YFSETQ. This CDR3 is 16 amino acids long. With 4 bases clipped from V and 1 base from J, the junction kept 9 bases outside the gene matches.

This chain links TRBV9 with TRBJ2-3, with D perhaps matching TRBD1 or TRBD2 (5 bases each). This CDR3 has 15 amino acids. The ends were cut back, 7 bases at V and 0 bases at J, with 15 bases in the middle. Germline V gene data show CDR1 as SGDLS and CDR2 as YYNGEE. The CDR3 nucleotides read TGTGCCAGCGGGGGAAGTTTAACTAGCACAGATACGCAGTATTTT. Protein product: CASGGSLTSTDTQYF. Drawing the rest from reference TRBV9 and TRBJ2-3, the complete variable domain is DSGVTQTPKHLITATGQRVTLRCSPRSGDLSVYWYQQSLDQGLQFLIQYYNGEERAKGNILERFSAQQFPDLHSELNLSSLELGDSALYFCASGGSLTSTDTQYFGPGTRLTVL.

This clonotype was picked up a small number of times. This chain uses TRBV18 with TRBJ1-4, with TRBD1 matching over 9 bases. Germline loops: CDR1 KGHSH, CDR2 LQKENI. CDR3 length equals 16 residues. V lost 4 bases and J lost 2; bases outside the gene matches: 5. CDR3 DNA sequence: TGTGCCAGCTCACTATCGACAGGGGGGACTAATGAAAAACTGTTTTTT. This gives the protein CASSLSTGGTNEKLFF.

The V gene is TRBV21-1, the J gene TRBJ1-5; the table names TRBD1, a call not compared with the DNA. TRBV21-1 is an annotated pseudogene. The CDR3 totals 15 residues. The CDR3 is CASMARGTCNQPQHF. Here the CDR3 DNA reads TGTGCCAGCATGGCCAGGGGGACGTGCAATCAGCCCCAGCATTTT.

This clonotype has just a few counts. The chain combines TRBV4-1 with TRBJ1-3; no definite D call. The V gene's germline CDR1 is MGHRA and CDR2 YSYEKL. Trimming cost V 1 base and J 8 bases, with 3 bases left between them. The CDR3 covers 11 residues. Here the CDR3 reads CASSQVDTIYF. The DNA for the CDR3 is TGCGCCAGCAGCCAAGTTGACACCATATATTTT.

This clonotype turned up a few times. The chain employs TRBV7-2 and TRBJ1-5; D remains ambiguous. Trimming shortened V by 1 base and J by 0 bases, and 10 bases separated the two germline ends. This CDR3 region has 16 residues. CDR1 SGHTA and CDR2 FQGNSA come from the germline V gene. The CDR3 DNA is TGTGCCAGCAGCTTAGTCTCAGGAAATAGCAATCAGCCCCAGCATTTT. Encoded protein: CASSLVSGNSNQPQHF.

The CDR3, as DNA: TGTGCCAGCAGTTACATACTGACTAGCGGGGCGGAGTTCTTC. Translation: CASSYILTSGAEFF. The chain links TRBV6-6 to TRBJ2-1; 11 nucleotides agree with TRBD2. The V and J ends lost 2 bases and 14 bases, in that order; junction bases with no gene match: 8. The germline V gene encodes CDR1 MNHNY and CDR2 SVGAGI (reference sequence). This CDR3 region has 14 residues.

The chain joins TRBV20-1 to TRBJ1-1; D gene ambiguous. Trimming removed 1 base from V and 1 base from J, with 16 bases in between. This CDR3 spans 16 amino acids. Per germline, CDR1 DFQATT and CDR2 SNEGSKA (reference sequence). The CDR3 region has the DNA TGCAGTGCTAGAGTCCCTATTTTGGGGAGGAACACTGAAGCTTTCTTT. It is translated as CSARVPILGRNTEAFF.

This clonotype occurred many times. This chain joins TRBV11-2 and TRBJ1-2; 7 positions match TRBD1. This CDR3 spans 14 amino acids. The ends lost 0 bases at V and 3 bases at J; junction bases unmatched: 1. CDR1 and CDR2 from the germline V gene are SGHAT and FQNNGV. The CDR3 loop reads CASSLETGDYGYTF. In nucleotides, the CDR3 is TGTGCCAGCAGCTTAGAAACAGGGGACTATGGCTACACCTTC.